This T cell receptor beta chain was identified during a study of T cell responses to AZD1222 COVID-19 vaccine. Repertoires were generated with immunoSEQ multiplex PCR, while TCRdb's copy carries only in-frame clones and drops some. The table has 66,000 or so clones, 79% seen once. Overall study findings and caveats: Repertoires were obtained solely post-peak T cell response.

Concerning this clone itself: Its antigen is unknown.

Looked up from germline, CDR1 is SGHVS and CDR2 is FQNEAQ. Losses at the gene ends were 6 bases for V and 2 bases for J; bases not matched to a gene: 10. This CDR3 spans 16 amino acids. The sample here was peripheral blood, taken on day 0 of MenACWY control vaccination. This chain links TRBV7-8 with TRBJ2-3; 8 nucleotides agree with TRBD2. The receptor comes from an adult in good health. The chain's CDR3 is CASRLRASGYTDTQYF. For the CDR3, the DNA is TGTGCCAGCAGACTAAGGGCTAGCGGGTACACAGATACGCAGTATTTT.